These T cell receptor beta chains were read from a single sample in a study of cytomegalovirus exposure and HLA in healthy donors. Sequenced by immunoSEQ multiplex PCR; TCRdb stores in-frame clones only, minus some. The sample has tens of thousands of clones, 88% seen once; the top ten hold less than 7%. Sequenced sample: PBMCs. The receptors come from a woman younger than 45 in good health and CMV-seronegative. CDR3s include the opening cysteine and the closing phenylalanine or tryptophan. The D gene is left open where the match is weak. The size of a clone is reported for some rows only, either as once, few or many, or as a class for expanded clones.

size,J,D,V,CDR3,DNA
-,TRBJ2-7,TRBD2,TRBV4-3,CASSQDRTSGRNMDEQYF,TGCGCCAGCAGCCAAGATCGCACTAGCGGGAGGAATATGGACGAGCAGTACTTC
-,TRBJ2-1,TRBD2,TRBV7-9,CASGGTSGTGEQFF,TGTGCCAGCGGGGGGACTAGCGGGACCGGTGAGCAGTTCTTC
-,TRBJ2-5,TRBD1,TRBV25-1,CASSGTGDLETQYF,TGTGCCAGCAGTGGGACAGGGGATTTAGAGACCCAGTACTTC
-,TRBJ2-1,-,TRBV11-3,CASSLGRGASSYNEQFF,TGTGCCAGCAGCCTAGGAAGGGGCGCCAGCTCCTACAATGAGCAGTTCTTC
-,TRBJ2-1,TRBD1,TRBV10-1,CASSASGQAYNEQFF,TGCGCCAGCAGTGCCTCGGGACAGGCCTACAATGAGCAGTTCTTC
once,TRBJ2-2,-,TRBV10-1,CASSDTGLSGELFF,TGCGCCAGCAGTGATACAGGGTTGAGCGGGGAGCTGTTTTTT
-,TRBJ1-2,TRBD1,TRBV7-9,CASSPRDRAYGYTF,TGTGCCAGCAGCCCGCGGGACAGGGCCTATGGCTACACCTTC
-,TRBJ1-2,TRBD1,TRBV7-2,CASSRPRDREWGYTF,TGTGCCAGCAGCAGACCAAGGGACAGGGAGTGGGGCTACACCTTC
-,TRBJ2-7,TRBD2,TRBV6-5,CASSSGGRSRHEQYF,TGTGCCAGCAGTTCGGGGGGGCGGTCGAGGCACGAGCAGTACTTC
-,TRBJ1-1,-,TRBV29-1,CSVEDPRKNTEAFF,TGCAGCGTTGAAGATCCGAGAAAGAACACTGAAGCTTTCTTT
once,TRBJ2-1,-,TRBV4-1,CASSQEGGSYNEQFF,TGCGCCAGCAGCCAAGAGGGGGGCTCCTACAATGAGCAGTTCTTC
-,TRBJ2-2,TRBD1,TRBV28,CASRLSGGGELFF,TGTGCCAGCAGGCTCTCAGGGGGCGGGGAGCTGTTTTTT
-,TRBJ2-7,TRBD1,TRBV6-1,CASGRDSAPYEQYF,TGTGCCAGCGGTCGGGACAGCGCACCCTACGAGCAGTACTTC
-,TRBJ1-2,TRBD1,TRBV28,CASSLPGQGLGYTF,TGTGCCAGCAGCTTACCGGGACAGGGGCTTGGCTACACCTTC
-,TRBJ1-1,TRBD1,TRBV5-5,CASSFEDRESMVNTEAFF,TGTGCCAGCAGCTTTGAGGACAGGGAGTCTATGGTGAACACTGAAGCTTTCTTT
once,TRBJ2-1,TRBD2,TRBV11-3,CASSPEAGGTFNEQFF,TGCGCCAGCAGCCCCGAAGCGGGGGGAACCTTCAATGAGCAGTTCTTC
-,TRBJ2-7,TRBD1,TRBV28,CASGTAAPYEQYF,TGTGCCAGCGGGACAGCGGCTCCCTACGAGCAGTACTTC
-,TRBJ2-7,TRBD1,TRBV28,CASTSPGGQGSSYEQYF,TGTGCCAGCACTTCACCGGGGGGACAGGGGTCTTCCTACGAGCAGTACTTC
-,TRBJ1-1,-,TRBV28,CASSWSGEAFF,TGTGCCAGCAGTTGGAGCGGGGAAGCTTTCTTT
many,TRBJ2-7,-,TRBV28,CASSDTSLQGEQYF,TGTGCCAGCAGCGACACCTCCCTCCAGGGCGAGCAGTACTTC
-,TRBJ2-1,TRBD1,TRBV19,CASSAGQGAYNEQFF,TGTGCCAGTAGCGCCGGGCAGGGGGCTTACAATGAGCAGTTCTTC
-,TRBJ2-3,-,TRBV28,CASRSPSTDTQYF,TGTGCCAGCAGAAGCCCTAGCACAGATACGCAGTATTTT
-,TRBJ2-5,-,TRBV7-9,CASSLEGGQETQYF,TGTGCCAGCAGCTTAGAGGGGGGGCAAGAGACCCAGTACTTC
-,TRBJ2-5,TRBD2,TRBV5-1,CASSWTSGQETQYF,TGCGCCAGCAGCTGGACTAGCGGCCAAGAGACCCAGTACTTC
-,TRBJ2-2,-,TRBV7-2,CASSFLSPGAGELFF,TGTGCCAGCAGCTTCCTCAGTCCGGGGGCCGGGGAGCTGTTTTTT
once,TRBJ2-3,TRBD1,TRBV6-5,CASSRGQGAKDTQYF,TGTGCCAGCAGTCGCGGACAGGGGGCGAAAGATACGCAGTATTTT
once,TRBJ1-2,-,TRBV27,CASSPAQGGYTF,TGTGCCAGCAGTCCGGCTCAGGGGGGCTACACCTTC
-,TRBJ2-7,-,TRBV21-1,CASLSVVRCYSYEQYF,TGTGCCAGCCTCTCCGTCGTGAGGTGCTACTCCTACGAGCAGTACTTC
-,TRBJ1-1,-,TRBV28,CASSLATVEAFF,TGTGCCAGCAGTTTGGCCACAGTTGAAGCTTTCTTT
-,TRBJ1-2,-,TRBV5-4,CASSLLTKGVEGYTF,TGTGCCAGCAGCCTGCTAACGAAGGGGGTAGAGGGCTACACCTTC
-,TRBJ1-1,TRBD1,TRBV28,CASTDRGLMNTEAFF,TGTGCCAGCACTGACAGGGGACTCATGAACACTGAAGCTTTCTTT
-,TRBJ2-1,TRBD2,TRBV5-1,CASTDRLAGSNEQFF,TGCGCCAGCACTGACAGACTAGCGGGATCGAATGAGCAGTTCTTC
-,TRBJ1-2,TRBD1,TRBV5-4,CASSLQGAYYGYTF,TGTGCCAGCAGCTTACAGGGGGCCTACTATGGCTACACCTTC
-,TRBJ1-2,TRBD1,TRBV14,CASSPPGTGIGYGYTF,TGTGCCAGCAGCCCCCCCGGGACAGGGATTGGCTATGGCTACACCTTC
once,TRBJ1-1,-,TRBV13,CASSPQDTNTEAFF,TGTGCCAGCAGCCCCCAGGACACGAACACTGAAGCTTTCTTT
-,TRBJ1-2,-,TRBV9,CASSRTDKPTNYGYTF,TGTGCCAGCAGCAGGACAGATAAGCCTACTAACTATGGCTACACCTTC
-,TRBJ2-1,TRBD2,TRBV18,CASSPRLAGGPEQFF,TGTGCCAGCTCACCTCGACTAGCGGGAGGGCCGGAGCAGTTCTTC
-,TRBJ1-4,-,TRBV2,CASTGNNEKLFF,TGTGCCAGCACAGGGAACAATGAAAAACTGTTTTTT
-,TRBJ2-7,-,TRBV6-6,CATSDGTSSYEQYF,TGTGCCACTTCAGACGGGACTTCATCCTACGAGCAGTACTTC
-,TRBJ2-7,TRBD2,TRBV5-1,CASSPGLAGYEQYF,TGCGCCAGCAGCCCGGGACTAGCGGGCTACGAGCAGTACTTC
-,TRBJ1-4,TRBD1,TRBV2,CASSSQGVNEKLFF,TGTGCCAGCAGCTCACAGGGGGTTAATGAAAAACTGTTTTTT
-,TRBJ1-1,-,TRBV5-1,CASSLGGGSTEAFF,TGCGCCAGCAGCTTGGGGGGGGGTAGCACTGAAGCTTTCTTT
once,TRBJ1-5,-,TRBV10-3,CAISSRGNQPQHF,TGTGCCATCAGTTCCAGGGGCAATCAGCCCCAGCATTTT
-,TRBJ2-3,TRBD2,TRBV5-6,CASSPAGGTDTQYF,TGTGCCAGCAGCCCAGCGGGAGGAACAGATACGCAGTATTTT
medium-sized,TRBJ1-2,TRBD1,TRBV5-4,CASSLGGTGENYGYTF,TGTGCCAGCAGCTTGGGCGGGACAGGCGAAAACTATGGCTACACCTTC
-,TRBJ1-4,-,TRBV5-1,CASSLGRIATNEKLFF,TGCGCCAGCAGCTTGGGGAGGATTGCAACTAATGAAAAACTGTTTTTT